What follows describes a single T cell receptor beta chain. There is no known antigen for this receptor. The record has no base qualities; no much larger clone is one base away. Whole blood was collected in K2EDTA tubes by collaborating institutions according to the institutions' own protocols. Collaborator samples were shipped for TCRbeta analysis as frozen whole blood, isolated PBMCs, or DNA extracted from either sample type. This sample is drawn from a study of blood T cell repertoires in COVID-19 (dated by TCRdb to 2018 to 2021). Background on the whole study: Samples from collaborators originated in the United States, Italy and Spain and spanned both the acute and convalescent phases of COVID-19. The repertoires were released in a freely available public database intended as a resource for research on the immune response to SARS-CoV-2. The samples were drawn from two sources: the first 160 participants of the ongoing ImmuneRACE study, and 1,000 to 1,500 subjects contributed by 6 global collaborators. The prospective study material was composed of cDNA or gDNA derived from T cells, B-cell-depleted T cells, or PBMCs. The dataset comprised deeply sampled blood TCRbeta repertoires from subjects exposed to, actively infected with, or recovered from COVID-19. HLA class I and class II types, where available, came from metadata supplied by the sample provider rather than from assay-based typing. Sample metadata almost always included a de-identified subject ID, COVID-19 status, age in years and sex.

General study outcomes and caveats: Clinical and demographic metadata were provided uncurated, with the amount varying by source and participant.

Including the terminal cysteine and phenylalanine, the CDR3 comprises 14 residues. Here the CDR3 DNA is all that survives: 42 bases in frame from base 1. V is pared back by 0 bases and J by 7 bases, with 13 bases lying between the germline termini. The germline V gene encodes CDR1 SGHTS and CDR2 YDEGEE. TCRbeta CDR3 regions were amplified from genomic DNA using the immunoSEQ Assay, a bias-controlled multiplex PCR. In the authors' own workflow: The number of nucleated cells in each sample was estimated from the amplification of reference gene primers within the assay. To quantify the absolute abundance of each unique TCRbeta CDR3 rearrangement, sequence reads were collapsed and filtered. For each sample, productive Simpson clonality was calculated as the square root of Simpson's diversity index over productive rearrangements. TCRdb re-hosts the immuneACCESS table, in-frame sequences only. Its copies lack some clones; in the studies checked, an unresolved V gene accounts for under half of them, and the cause for the rest is not known. V, J and clone size reflect that table, while D and trimming were determined from the DNA. This sample lists 90,000 to 120,000 clones; about 80% were detected once. The ten biggest clones cover approximately 4.5% of the sample.

The receptor was isolated from a man between 65 and 80 years old with acute or convalescent COVID-19. This sequence uses TRBV5-8 and TRBJ1-2; the D gene identity is not certain. Sequenced: peripheral blood. The CDR3 corresponds to CASSLDLGAVGYTF. The DNA sequence is as follows: TGTGCCAGCAGCTTGGACTTGGGAGCAGTTGGCTACACCTTC.